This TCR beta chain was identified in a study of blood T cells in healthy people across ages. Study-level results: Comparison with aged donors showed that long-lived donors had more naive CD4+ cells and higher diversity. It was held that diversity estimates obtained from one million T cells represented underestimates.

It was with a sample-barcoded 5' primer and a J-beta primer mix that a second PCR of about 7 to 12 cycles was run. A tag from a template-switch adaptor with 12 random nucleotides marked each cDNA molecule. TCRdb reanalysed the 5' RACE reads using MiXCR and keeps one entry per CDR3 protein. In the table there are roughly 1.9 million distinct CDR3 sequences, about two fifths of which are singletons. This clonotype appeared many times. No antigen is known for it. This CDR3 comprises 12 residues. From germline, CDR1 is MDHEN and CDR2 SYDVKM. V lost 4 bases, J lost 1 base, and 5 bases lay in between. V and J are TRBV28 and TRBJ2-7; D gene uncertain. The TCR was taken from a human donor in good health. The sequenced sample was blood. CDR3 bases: TGTGCCAGCAGTTACCAGTCCTACGAGCAGTACTTC. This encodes CASSYQSYEQYF. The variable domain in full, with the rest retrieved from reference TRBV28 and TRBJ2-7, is DVKVTQSSRYLVKRTGEKVFLECVQDMDHENMFWYRQDPGLGLRLIYFSYDVKMKEKGDIPEGYSVSREKKERFSLILESASTNQTSMYLCASSYQSYEQYFGPGTRLTVT.